Each of the 23 T cell receptor beta chains below was sequenced from the same sample in a study of T-cell reconstitution after alpha-beta-depleted transplantation in children. Library preparation (for TCRbeta) was performed with unique molecular identifiers. From the PCR reads, TCRdb called clonotypes with MiXCR, one entry per CDR3 protein. The table shows 280,000 or so distinct CDR3 sequences, with roughly 11% occurring only once. The source material was peripheral blood, sampled 180 days after TCRalphabeta/CD19-depleted stem cell transplant. These receptors were taken from a male patient aged 2 to 10 who had a stem cell transplant for chronic granulomatous disease, so the T cells may come from the graft donor.

This clonotype was picked up a small number of times. Germline is not matched at one junction end, which may reflect a read error. The chain has TRBV20-1 and TRBJ1-4; perhaps TRBD1 as D (6 bases). Germline V gene data show CDR1 as DFQATT and CDR2 as SNEGSKA (reference sequence). CDR3 size: 17 residues. CDR3 region: CCARDSWGALGNEKLFF. The CDR3 nucleotides read TGCTGTGCTAGAGATTCCTGGGGGGCGCTGGGTAATGAAAAACTGTTTTTT.

At least ten counts were recorded for this clonotype. The V call is TRBV4-3, the J call TRBJ2-5; 9 bases match TRBD2. There are 16 residues in the CDR3. The germline CDR1 and CDR2 sequences are LGHNA and YSLEER. After removal of 4 bases from V and 4 bases from J, the junction contained 10 bases not matched to a gene. As DNA, the CDR3 is TGCGCCAGCAGCCCCGGTGGCGGGGGGGGCGGAGAGACCCAGTACTTC. Encoded protein: CASSPGGGGGGETQYF.

The gene calls are TRBV7-2 and TRBJ2-3, with no clear D. CDR1 and CDR2 from the germline V gene are SGHTA and FQGNSA. V was cut by 4 bases and J by 7 bases, with 12 bases left in between. CDR3 length: 13 residues. The CDR3 region has the DNA TGTGCCAGCAGCTACGAGCTATTCAATACGCAGTATTTT. This encodes CASSYELFNTQYF.

To note about this clonotype: A read error may explain this, as a much larger clone is one base away. In DNA form, the CDR3 reads TGCAGTGCTAGACTCTGTGGGGTTAACACTGAAGCTTTCTTT. As protein: CSARLCGVNTEAFF. The rearrangement joins TRBV20-1 to TRBJ1-1, with no clear D. This CDR3 is built from 14 residues. Germline assignment: CDR1 DFQATT and CDR2 SNEGSKA (reference sequence). Trimming took 2 bases from V and 2 from J, leaving 12 bases between them.

This clonotype was counted at least ten times. The chain recombines TRBV20-1 with TRBJ1-2; the match to TRBD1 covers 10 bases. Per the germline V gene, CDR1 is DFQATT and CDR2 is SNEGSKA (reference sequence). The CDR3 sequence is 13 residues long. V dropped 4 bases and J dropped 8; count of bases not matched to a gene: 7. CDR3 sequence (DNA): TGCAGTGCTAATAAACCGGGACAGGGGGGCTACACCTTC. Translation gives CSANKPGQGGYTF.

This clonotype has a count of ten or more. The genes are TRBV4-3 and TRBJ2-1; no reliable D call. The CDR3 has 16 amino acids. The germline CDR1 and CDR2 sequences are LGHNA and YSLEER. V was clipped by 0 bases and J by 2 bases, with 11 bases between them. For the CDR3, the DNA is TGCGCCAGCAGCCAAGATCCGGCAGTTACCTACAATGAGCAGTTCTTC. Its protein product is CASSQDPAVTYNEQFF.

This clonotype was seen at least ten times. J is TRBJ2-7 and V is TRBV6-5; 8 bases are shared with TRBD2. V trimming: 5 bases; J trimming: 12 bases; junction bases outside the gene matches: 6. Looked up from germline, CDR1 is MNHEY and CDR2 is SVGAGI. The CDR3 covers 11 residues. The CDR3 sequence is CASSPGLAAYF. The CDR3 DNA follows: TGTGCCAGCAGTCCTGGACTAGCCGCGTACTTC.

This clonotype was observed at least ten times. V and J are TRBV15 and TRBJ2-7; D uncertain. Germline CDR1 reads LNHNV; CDR2 reads YYDKDF (reference sequence). The CDR3 contains 14 residues. V lost 1 base and J lost 3, with 10 bases in between. CDR3: CATSRGLTDYEQYF. The CDR3 bases are TGTGCCACCAGCAGAGGTCTTACGGACTACGAGCAGTACTTC.

This clonotype was detected many times. This chain joins TRBV18 and TRBJ2-7; D gene uncertain. Germline lookup yields CDR1 KGHSH and CDR2 LQKENI. The CDR3 has 14 residues. The V and J ends lost 0 bases and 3 bases respectively, with 9 bases between them. CDR3 region: CASSPPRPSYEQYF. CDR3 nucleotide sequence: TGTGCCAGCTCACCACCGAGGCCTAGCTACGAGCAGTACTTC.

This clonotype occurred many times. This chain connects TRBV7-2 to TRBJ2-2, with D unresolved. Germline V CDR1 and CDR2: SGHTA, FQGNSA. The CDR3 consists of 12 residues. V lost 5 bases and J 6 bases, leaving 7 bases between the germline ends. The CDR3 coding sequence is TGTGCCAGCAGCCAAGCCCCCGGGGAGCTGTTTTTT. Translating it yields CASSQAPGELFF.

Many counts were recorded for this clonotype. The chain uses TRBV7-2 and TRBJ2-5, with D uncertain. The CDR3 is 13 amino acids. Germline V CDR1 and CDR2: SGHTA, FQGNSA. Deletions cut 4 bases from V and 5 bases from J, with 11 bases between. DNA for the CDR3: TGTGCCAGCAGCTATAGGGTATCGGAGACCCAGTACTTC. This encodes CASSYRVSETQYF. Full variable domain (remainder filled in from reference TRBV7-2 and TRBJ2-5): GAGVSQSPSNKVTEKGKDVELRCDPISGHTALYWYRQSLGQGLEFLIYFQGNSAPDKSGLPSDRFSAERTGGSVSTLTIQRTQQEDSAVYLCASSYRVSETQYFGPGTRLLVL.

This clonotype was counted ten times or more. The chain has TRBV14 and TRBJ2-1; D not certain. The CDR3 runs to 13 residues. Trimming removed 1 base from V and 10 bases from J, with 11 bases in between. From germline, CDR1 is SGHDN and CDR2 FVKESK. The CDR3 protein is CASSQVKSGEQFF. In DNA form, the CDR3 reads TGTGCCAGCAGCCAAGTTAAGTCCGGGGAGCAGTTCTTC.

This clonotype was detected ten times or more. An end of the junction does not agree with germline; a read error may underlie this. The chain is built from TRBV28 and TRBJ1-6, with a tentative D call TRBD1 (6 bases). There are 14 residues in the CDR3. Germline lookup yields CDR1 MDHEN and CDR2 SYDVKM. CDR3 sequence (DNA): TGTGCCAGCAGTTCCCCAGAACTGACAGGTGTTGGGGTCTTT. Encoded protein: CASSSPELTGVGVF.

This clonotype was picked up many times. V usage is TRBV12-3 or TRBV12-4 and J usage is TRBJ1-3; D is unclear. Between the trimmed V and J ends, which lost 7 bases and 0 bases, there was a span of 16 bases. The CDR3 spans 16 residues. In nucleotides, the CDR3 is TGTGCCAGCACGAAAAGAGGTACATCCTCTGGAAACACCATATATTTT. This encodes CASTKRGTSSGNTIYF.

In this sample, this clonotype turned up a few times. The chain combines TRBV28 with TRBJ2-7; 9 positions match TRBD2. The V segment lost 4 bases and the J segment 0 bases; nucleotides outside the gene matches: 1. Germline V gives CDR1 MDHEN, CDR2 SYDVKM. The CDR3 extends over 14 amino acids. In DNA, the CDR3 is TGTGCCAGCAGTTCTAGCGGGACCTCCTACGAGCAGTACTTC. Translated: CASSSSGTSYEQYF. The full variable domain, in which reference TRBV28 and TRBJ2-7 provide the parts outside the CDR3, is DVKVTQSSRYLVKRTGEKVFLECVQDMDHENMFWYRQDPGLGLRLIYFSYDVKMKEKGDIPEGYSVSREKKERFSLILESASTNQTSMYLCASSSSGTSYEQYFGPGTRLTVT.

This clonotype was counted ten times or more. The chain carries TRBV27 and TRBJ1-5, with D perhaps matching TRBD1 (6 bases). CDR3 length: 13 amino acids. V gave up 4 bases and J gave up 7 bases, with 11 bases separating them. Germline V lookup: CDR1 MNHEY, CDR2 SMNVEV (reference sequence). CDR3 in DNA: TGTGCCAGCAGTTCCACAGGGCCCCAGCCCCAGCATTTT. This sequence encodes CASSSTGPQPQHF.

This clonotype appeared many times. The gene calls are TRBV11-3 and TRBJ2-1, with TRBD2 identical over 15 bases. The germline gives CDR1 SGHNT, CDR2 YENEEA. CDR3 length equals 15 residues. Trimming took 1 base from V and 13 from J; bases not matched to a gene: 5. The CDR3 loop is CASSLGTSGRAFQFF. The CDR3 nucleotides read TGTGCCAGCAGCTTAGGGACTAGCGGGAGGGCCTTTCAGTTCTTC.

This clonotype appeared many times. The chain has TRBV20-1 and TRBJ1-1; 8 bases are shared with TRBD1. The CDR3 has 12 amino acids. Germline V gene lookup returns CDR1 DFQATT and CDR2 SNEGSKA (reference sequence). V dropped 6 bases and J dropped 7; count of bases not matched to a gene: 7. The CDR3 sequence is CSATFRGLEAFF. Here the CDR3 DNA reads TGCAGTGCAACCTTCAGGGGGCTTGAAGCTTTCTTT.

This clonotype has ten or more counts. The chain employs TRBV4-1 and TRBJ2-7; tentatively, D is TRBD2 (5 bases). The V end was cut by 3 bases, the J end by 2 bases, with 8 bases between. The CDR3 sequence is 13 residues long. Germline V gives CDR1 MGHRA, CDR2 YSYEKL. CDR3 residues: CASSQMRAYEQYF. The DNA of the CDR3 is TGCGCCAGCAGCCAGATGAGGGCCTACGAGCAGTACTTC.

This clonotype was observed a few times. V usage is TRBV18 and J usage is TRBJ1-3; D not certain. Germline loops: CDR1 KGHSH, CDR2 LQKENI. Trimming stripped 2 bases from V and 10 bases from J, with 18 bases between. The CDR3 covers 15 residues. The CDR3 nucleotides read TGTGCCAGCTCACCAGACAAGGTGAGCTCCGGGACCATATATTTT. This gives the protein CASSPDKVSSGTIYF.

In the case of this clonotype: A much larger clone sits a single nucleotide away, making a read error possible. The chain couples TRBV14 to TRBJ1-2, with D perhaps TRBD1 (6 bases). Germline-derived CDR1 and CDR2 are SGHDN and FVKESK. The CDR3 is made up of 13 amino acids. CDR3 region: CAISEGHISGYTF. The CDR3 coding sequence is TGTGCCATCAGCGAGGGACATATCAGTGGCTACACCTTC.

The table lists this clonotype with many counts. V is TRBV7-2 and J is TRBJ2-5, with TRBD2 identical over 8 bases. The CDR3 has 15 residues. Unmatched junction bases numbered 10, after V lost 6 bases and J lost 4 bases. In germline, CDR1 is SGHTA, CDR2 FQGNSA. The CDR3, as DNA: TGTGCCAGCAGGATCACCAACGGGGGGGGAGAGACCCAGTACTTC. Its translation: CASRITNGGGETQYF.

This clonotype was detected a few times. V and J are TRBV20-1 and TRBJ2-1; 8 nucleotides agree with TRBD2. This CDR3 comprises 18 residues. Trimming at V came to 0 bases and at J to 1 base, leaving 11 bases not matched to a gene. CDR1 is DFQATT and CDR2 is SNEGSKA in the germline V gene (reference sequence). The CDR3 DNA sequence: TGCAGTGCTAGAGACCCGGGGGGGGAGGGCCGGTCCTACAATGAGCAGTTCTTC. Its translation: CSARDPGGEGRSYNEQFF.